The 31 T cell receptor beta chains below were found in one sample sequenced in a study of blood T cell repertoires in COVID-19. TCRdb's copy holds only in-frame clones and misses some; the assay was immunoSEQ multiplex PCR. The sample has 350,000 to 450,000 clones, over 75% seen once. The sequenced material came from PBMCs or T cells enriched from blood (not recorded which). The receptors shown here come from a young man who had recovered from COVID-19.

The J gene is TRBJ2-3, the V gene TRBV29-1; D perhaps matches TRBD2 (5 bases). The V gene's germline CDR1 is SQVTM and CDR2 ANQGSEA. This CDR3 contains 17 residues. V was cut by 0 bases and J by 6 bases, with 22 bases left in between. The CDR3 here is CSVEDPGVERAWDTQYF. The DNA for the CDR3 is TGCAGCGTTGAAGATCCCGGGGTGGAGAGGGCGTGGGATACGCAGTATTTT.

In this sample, this clone turned up once. V gene TRBV28 combines with J gene TRBJ1-2; the D gene is possibly TRBD1 (5 bases). Germline lookup yields CDR1 MDHEN and CDR2 SYDVKM. Trimming shortened V by 5 bases and J by 7 bases, and 11 bases separated the two germline ends. The CDR3 loop spans 12 amino acids. The CDR3 is CASSLGTVGYTF. CDR3 nucleotides: TGTGCCAGCAGTCTAGGGACTGTTGGCTACACCTTC.

This clone appeared once. This chain links TRBV28 with TRBJ2-1; D is possibly TRBD1 (5 bases). Germline V gene sequence: CDR1 MDHEN, CDR2 SYDVKM. The V gene lost 9 bases and the J gene lost 3 bases, with 9 bases spanning the gap. The CDR3 sequence is 12 residues long. The CDR3 region has the DNA TGTGCCAGTAAAGACAGCTACAATGAGCAGTTCTTC. Its translation: CASKDSYNEQFF.

The gene calls are TRBV18 and TRBJ1-2; no reliable D call. The CDR3 loop spans 13 amino acids. V was shortened by 3 bases and J by 4 bases, with 9 bases between the two germline ends. Looked up from germline, CDR1 is KGHSH and CDR2 is LQKENI. The CDR3 loop reads CASSPPTIYGYTF. The CDR3 DNA reads as TGTGCCAGCTCACCTCCGACAATCTATGGCTACACCTTC.

The J gene is TRBJ1-6, the V gene TRBV30, with TRBD1 matching 7 bases. V lost 4 bases to trimming and J lost 8 bases; unmatched junction nucleotides: 5. This CDR3 spans 13 amino acids. Germline V gives CDR1 GTSNPN, CDR2 SVGIG (reference sequence). This CDR3 is CAWTGQSDSPLHF. CDR3 sequence (DNA): TGTGCCTGGACGGGACAGAGCGATTCACCCCTCCACTTT.

This rearrangement joins TRBV7-9 to TRBJ1-2; the D gene is possibly TRBD1 (6 bases). Trimming removed 1 base at V and 3 bases at J, with 12 bases between. The CDR3 extends over 15 amino acids. Germline CDR1 and CDR2: SEHNR and FQNEAQ (reference sequence). CDR3 bases: TGTGCCAGCAGCTTAGACACCAGGGGAGACTATGGCTACACCTTC. Residues: CASSLDTRGDYGYTF.

The rearrangement links TRBV5-1 to TRBJ2-1, with D hard to call. V was clipped by 7 bases and J by 0 bases, with 11 bases between them. Germline V gene data show CDR1 as SGHRS and CDR2 as YFSETQ. This CDR3 spans 14 amino acids. CDR3 in DNA: TGCGCCAGCGGTGCACTTAACTCCTACAATGAGCAGTTCTTC. This gives the protein CASGALNSYNEQFF.

The chain joins TRBV2 to TRBJ1-1; no clear D. The CDR3 length is 15 residues. V was clipped by 6 bases and J by 4 bases, with 18 bases between them. Germline-derived CDR1 and CDR2 are SNHLY and FYNNEI. In DNA form, the CDR3 reads TGTGCCAGCAGATCTGAATATCTGGGGAGCACTGAAGCTTTCTTT. It is translated as CASRSEYLGSTEAFF.

This clone was picked up one time. This chain joins TRBV10-2 and TRBJ2-3; D may be TRBD2 (6 bases). Germline assignment: CDR1 WSHSY and CDR2 SAAADI. Trimming cost V 2 bases and J 4 bases, with 10 bases left between them. This CDR3 is 14 amino acids long. The CDR3 DNA follows: TGCGCCAGCAGTGAGCCGGGAGTCGCAGATACGCAGTATTTT. Translation gives CASSEPGVADTQYF.

V is TRBV7-9 and J is TRBJ1-1; no clear D gene. Germline lookup yields CDR1 SEHNR and CDR2 FQNEAQ (reference sequence). The CDR3 is 14 residues long. V was cut by 2 bases and J by 3 bases, with 10 bases left in between. Written as DNA, the CDR3 is TGTGCCAGCAGCTTACGGCCCGACTACACTGAAGCTTTCTTT. Amino acid sequence: CASSLRPDYTEAFF.

The gene calls are TRBV10-3 and TRBJ2-5; 8 nucleotides agree with TRBD2. The germline V gene has CDR1 ENHRY and CDR2 SYGVKD. The CDR3 runs 16 residues. After removal of 0 bases from V and 3 bases from J, the junction contained 6 bases not matched to a gene. Written as DNA, the CDR3 is TGTGCCATCAGTGAGTCGAAAGCGGGAGTTGAAGAGACCCAGTACTTC. Amino acid sequence: CAISESKAGVEETQYF.

The CDR3 spells CASRTGGTLEQFF. In nucleotides, the CDR3 is TGTGCCAGTAGGACAGGGGGGACCCTTGAGCAGTTCTTC. The J gene is TRBJ2-1, the V gene TRBV19; the match to TRBD1 covers 9 bases. The germline CDR1 and CDR2 sequences are LNHDA and SQIVND (reference sequence). The trim removed 6 bases at V and 9 bases at J, leaving 6 bases unmatched. This CDR3 is built from 13 residues.

This clone was seen more than once but under ten times. The chain couples TRBV6-4 to TRBJ1-5, with 10 bases lining up with TRBD1. The V segment lost 6 bases and the J segment 2 bases; nucleotides outside the gene matches: 4. The CDR3 runs 15 residues. The germline gives CDR1 MRHNA, CDR2 SNTAGT. The CDR3 DNA reads TGTGCCAGCAGGGACAGGGGGGGTGGCAATCAGCCCCAGCATTTT. Its translation is CASRDRGGGNQPQHF.

The chain carries TRBV7-9 and TRBJ1-6, with a possible D match to TRBD1 (6 bases). The CDR3 runs to 15 residues. Germline values: CDR1 SEHNR, CDR2 FQNEAQ (reference sequence). V was pared by 4 bases and J by 6 bases, with 13 bases between. In DNA form, the CDR3 reads TGTGCCAGCAGCTCTCGACAGGTCTCTAATTCACCCCTCCACTTT. Residues: CASSSRQVSNSPLHF.

This rearrangement joins TRBV4-1 to TRBJ1-2; TRBD1 is a possible D gene (6 bases). CDR3 length: 17 amino acids. V dropped 2 bases and J dropped 4 bases, with 20 bases sitting between them. Germline loops: CDR1 MGHRA, CDR2 YSYEKL. CDR3 coding DNA: TGCGCCAGCAGCCAACCTACACCCCGACAGGACATCTATGGCTACACCTTC. Translating gives CASSQPTPRQDIYGYTF.

This chain joins TRBV29-1 and TRBJ2-3; no definite D call. Germline V gene sequence: CDR1 SQVTM, CDR2 ANQGSEA. This CDR3 has 13 amino acids. V lost 4 bases to trimming and J lost 0 bases, with 8 bases between them. The CDR3 DNA reads TGCAGCGTTGCTACAGCTAGCACAGATACGCAGTATTTT. Amino acid sequence: CSVATASTDTQYF.

This clone has just one count. The V gene is TRBV5-1, the J gene TRBJ2-7; TRBD2 matches 9 bases. The CDR3 has 14 amino acids. The V segment lost 4 bases and the J segment 2 bases; nucleotides outside the gene matches: 4. Looked up from germline, CDR1 is SGHRS and CDR2 is YFSETQ. CDR3 nucleotides: TGCGCCAGCAGCAATGGACTAGCGACCTACGAGCAGTACTTC. Translated, it gives CASSNGLATYEQYF.

J is TRBJ1-5 and V is TRBV30, with a possible D match to TRBD1 (5 bases). CDR1 and CDR2 (germline): GTSNPN, SVGIG (reference sequence). Trimming cost V 2 bases and J 4 bases, with 9 bases left between them. The CDR3 extends over 13 amino acids. CDR3 nucleotide sequence: TGTGCCTGGAGTTCAACAGGTAATCAGCCCCAGCATTTT. Translated, it gives CAWSSTGNQPQHF.

The count of this clone is one. The chain has TRBV4-1 and TRBJ1-1, with 8 bases lining up with TRBD1. Germline loops: CDR1 MGHRA, CDR2 YSYEKL. The V segment lost 4 bases and the J segment 5 bases; nucleotides outside the gene matches: 12. The CDR3 has 16 amino acids. Here the CDR3 DNA reads TGCGCCAGCAGCCCGAGAACTACAGGGGGGGGGACTGAAGCTTTCTTT. It specifies CASSPRTTGGGTEAFF.

The V and J genes are TRBV2 and TRBJ1-4, with D uncertain. The CDR3 sequence is 14 residues long. CDR1 is SNHLY and CDR2 is FYNNEI in the germline V gene. Between the trimmed V and J ends, which lost 7 bases and 0 bases, there was a span of 9 bases. The CDR3 spells CASKAGSTNEKLFF. The CDR3 DNA sequence: TGTGCCAGCAAGGCGGGATCAACTAATGAAAAACTGTTTTTT.

The chain uses TRBV11-2 and TRBJ2-2, with D perhaps TRBD2 (6 bases). Looked up from germline, CDR1 is SGHAT and CDR2 is FQNNGV. The CDR3 runs 13 residues. Trimming took off 4 bases at V and 7 bases at J, with 10 bases between the two ends. CDR3 region: CASSSLGGGELFF. In DNA form, the CDR3 reads TGTGCCAGCAGCTCCTTGGGAGGCGGGGAGCTGTTTTTT.

This sequence joins TRBV5-1 and TRBJ2-7; 9 bases fit TRBD1. The CDR3 runs 13 residues. V shed 4 bases and J 4 bases; nucleotides not matched to a gene: 3. Looked up from germline, CDR1 is SGHRS and CDR2 is YFSETQ. CDR3 sequence: CASSAGQGYEQYF. In DNA form, the CDR3 reads TGCGCCAGCAGCGCGGGACAGGGTTACGAGCAGTACTTC. Looking up the rest from reference TRBV5-1 and TRBJ2-7 gives the full variable domain: KAGVTQTPRYLIKTRGQQVTLSCSPISGHRSVSWYQQTPGQGLQFLFEYFSETQRNKGNFPGRFSGRQFSNSRSEMNVSTLELGDSALYLCASSAGQGYEQYFGPGTRLTVT.

This clone showed up just a few times. V usage is TRBV18 and J usage is TRBJ1-1; 7 bases align to TRBD1. The germline V gene encodes CDR1 KGHSH and CDR2 LQKENI. J was trimmed by 4 bases and V by 3 bases; bases with no gene match: 2. The CDR3 loop spans 13 amino acids. The CDR3 nucleotides are TGTGCCAGCTCACCGACAGGGTCCACTGAAGCTTTCTTT. Amino acid sequence: CASSPTGSTEAFF.

The chain uses TRBV28 and TRBJ2-2, with TRBD2 matching over 13 bases. V lost 6 bases, J lost 0 bases, and 4 bases stayed unmatched. The CDR3 spans 17 residues. Germline loops: CDR1 MDHEN, CDR2 SYDVKM. The CDR3 protein is CASRVLAGGPNTGELFF. DNA for the CDR3: TGTGCCAGCAGGGTACTAGCGGGAGGGCCGAACACCGGGGAGCTGTTTTTT.

The chain couples TRBV19 to TRBJ2-7; TRBD2 matches 10 bases. Trimming at V came to 6 bases and at J to 2 bases, leaving 7 bases not matched to a gene. Germline CDR1 and CDR2: LNHDA and SQIVND (reference sequence). This CDR3 comprises 15 residues. The CDR3 region has the DNA TGTGCCAGTAGCTCACTAGCGGGGCATACCTACGAGCAGTACTTC. This encodes CASSSLAGHTYEQYF.

The genes are TRBV7-2 and TRBJ2-6, with D maybe TRBD1 (6 bases). V lost 0 bases and J 0 bases, leaving 12 bases between the germline ends. Germline CDR1 SGHTA, CDR2 FQGNSA. This CDR3 has 18 amino acids. CDR3 DNA sequence: TGTGCCAGCAGCTTAGCGATGGGACACATCTCTGGGGCCAACGTCCTGACTTTC. This gives the protein CASSLAMGHISGANVLTF.

The chain recombines TRBV12-3 or TRBV12-4 with TRBJ2-7; D remains unclear. The CDR3 spans 12 residues. V lost 4 bases to trimming and J lost 4 bases, with 8 bases between them. The CDR3 bases are TGTGCCAGCAGTTCTACTCATTACGAGCAGTACTTC. Protein product: CASSSTHYEQYF.

The rearrangement joins TRBV4-1 to TRBJ1-4, with D uncertain. CDR1 MGHRA and CDR2 YSYEKL come from the germline V gene. This CDR3 contains 14 residues. Trimming took 0 bases from V and 6 from J, leaving 8 bases between them. The CDR3 nucleotides are TGCGCCAGCAGCCAAGATCAGGTGGATGAAAAACTGTTTTTT. Its protein is CASSQDQVDEKLFF.

The chain links TRBV20-1 to TRBJ2-1, with TRBD2 identical over 8 bases. Per germline, CDR1 DFQATT and CDR2 SNEGSKA (reference sequence). This CDR3 spans 15 amino acids. After removal of 3 bases from V and 4 bases from J, the junction contained 8 bases not matched to a gene. The CDR3 here is CSASFTSGQYNEQFF. The CDR3, as DNA: TGCAGTGCTAGTTTTACTAGCGGACAATACAATGAGCAGTTCTTC.

The chain recombines TRBV5-6 with TRBJ2-7; the match to TRBD2 covers 13 bases. V gave up 5 bases and J gave up 6 bases; unmatched junction bases: 8. The germline V gene has CDR1 SGHDT and CDR2 YYEEEE. The length of the CDR3 is 15 residues. In nucleotides, the CDR3 is TGTGCCAGCAGATCGGGACTAGCGGGAAGCGGCGAGCAGTACTTC. It is translated as CASRSGLAGSGEQYF.

The rearrangement links TRBV4-1 to TRBJ1-1, with 10 bases that match TRBD1. Germline V gene sequence: CDR1 MGHRA, CDR2 YSYEKL. The CDR3 contains 13 residues. After removal of 2 bases from V and 12 bases from J, the junction contained 6 bases not matched to a gene. CDR3: CASSQSGTGETFF. CDR3 DNA sequence: TGCGCCAGCAGCCAATCCGGGACAGGGGAAACTTTCTTT.